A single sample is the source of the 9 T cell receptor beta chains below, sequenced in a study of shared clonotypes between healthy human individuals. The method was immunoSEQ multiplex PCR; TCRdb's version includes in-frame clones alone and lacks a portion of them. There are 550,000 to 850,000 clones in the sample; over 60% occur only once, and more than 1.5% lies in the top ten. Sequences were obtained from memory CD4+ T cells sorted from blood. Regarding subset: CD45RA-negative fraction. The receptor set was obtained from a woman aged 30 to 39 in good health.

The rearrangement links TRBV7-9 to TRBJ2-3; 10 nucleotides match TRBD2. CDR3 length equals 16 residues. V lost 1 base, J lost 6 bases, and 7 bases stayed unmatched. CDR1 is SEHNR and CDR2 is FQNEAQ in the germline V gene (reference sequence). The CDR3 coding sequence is TGTGCCAGCAGCTTAGAATTAGCGGGAGGTTTCGATACGCAGTATTTT. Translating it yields CASSLELAGGFDTQYF.

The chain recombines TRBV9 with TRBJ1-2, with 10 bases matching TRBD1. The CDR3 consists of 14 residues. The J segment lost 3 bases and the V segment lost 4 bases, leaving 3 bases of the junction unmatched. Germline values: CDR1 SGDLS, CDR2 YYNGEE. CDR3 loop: CASSKTGGYYGYTF. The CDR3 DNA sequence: TGTGCCAGCAGCAAGACAGGGGGCTACTATGGCTACACCTTC.

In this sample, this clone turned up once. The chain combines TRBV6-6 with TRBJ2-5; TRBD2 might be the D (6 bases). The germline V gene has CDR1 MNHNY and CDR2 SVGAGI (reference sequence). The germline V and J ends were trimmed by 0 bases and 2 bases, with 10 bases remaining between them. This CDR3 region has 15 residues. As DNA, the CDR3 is TGTGCCAGCAGTTACTCCGTGCGGGGTCAAGAGACCCAGTACTTC. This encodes CASSYSVRGQETQYF.

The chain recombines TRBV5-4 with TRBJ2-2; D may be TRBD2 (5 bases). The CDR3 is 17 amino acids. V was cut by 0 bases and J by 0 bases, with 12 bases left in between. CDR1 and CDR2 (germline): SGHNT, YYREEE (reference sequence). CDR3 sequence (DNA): TGTGCCAGCAGCTTGGAGGGCTGGCGGGCGAACACCGGGGAGCTGTTTTTT. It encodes CASSLEGWRANTGELFF. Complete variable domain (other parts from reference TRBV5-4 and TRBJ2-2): ETGVTQSPTHLIKTRGQQVTLRCSSQSGHNTVSWYQQALGQGPQFIFQYYREEENGRGNFPPRFSGLQFPNYSSELNVNALELDDSALYLCASSLEGWRANTGELFFGEGSRLTVL.

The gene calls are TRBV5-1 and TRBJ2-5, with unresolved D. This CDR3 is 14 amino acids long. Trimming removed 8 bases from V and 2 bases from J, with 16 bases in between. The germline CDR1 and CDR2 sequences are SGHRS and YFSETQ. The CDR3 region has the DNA TGCGCCAGTACACTTCAGCAGCCTCAAGAGACCCAGTACTTC. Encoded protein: CASTLQQPQETQYF. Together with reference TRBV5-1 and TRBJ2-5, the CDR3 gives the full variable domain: KAGVTQTPRYLIKTRGQQVTLSCSPISGHRSVSWYQQTPGQGLQFLFEYFSETQRNKGNFPGRFSGRQFSNSRSEMNVSTLELGDSALYLCASTLQQPQETQYFGPGTRLLVL.

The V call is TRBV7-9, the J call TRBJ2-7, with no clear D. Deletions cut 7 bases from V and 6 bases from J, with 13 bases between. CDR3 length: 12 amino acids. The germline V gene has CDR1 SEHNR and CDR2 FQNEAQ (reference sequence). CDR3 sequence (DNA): TGTGCCAGCACCTTGGATCAGTTCGAGCAGTACTTC. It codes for CASTLDQFEQYF.

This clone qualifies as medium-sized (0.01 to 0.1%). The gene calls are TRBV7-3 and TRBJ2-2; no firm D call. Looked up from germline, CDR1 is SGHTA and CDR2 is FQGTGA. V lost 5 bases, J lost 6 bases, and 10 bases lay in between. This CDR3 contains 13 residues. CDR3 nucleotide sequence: TGTGCCAGCAGCCCCGGGTACGCCGGGGAGCTGTTTTTT. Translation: CASSPGYAGELFF.

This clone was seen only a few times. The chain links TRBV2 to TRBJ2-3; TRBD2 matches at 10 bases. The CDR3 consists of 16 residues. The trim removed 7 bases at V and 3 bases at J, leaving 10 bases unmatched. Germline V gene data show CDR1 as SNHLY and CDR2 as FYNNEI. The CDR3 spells CASNMASGRGTDTQYF. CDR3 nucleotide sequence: TGTGCCAGCAATATGGCTAGCGGGAGAGGGACAGATACGCAGTATTTT.

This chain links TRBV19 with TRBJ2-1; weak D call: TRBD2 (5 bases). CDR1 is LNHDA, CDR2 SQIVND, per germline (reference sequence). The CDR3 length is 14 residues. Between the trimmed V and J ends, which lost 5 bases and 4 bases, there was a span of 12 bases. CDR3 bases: TGTGCCAGTAGTCCTACTAGTTCTTACAATGAGCAGTTCTTC. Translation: CASSPTSSYNEQFF.